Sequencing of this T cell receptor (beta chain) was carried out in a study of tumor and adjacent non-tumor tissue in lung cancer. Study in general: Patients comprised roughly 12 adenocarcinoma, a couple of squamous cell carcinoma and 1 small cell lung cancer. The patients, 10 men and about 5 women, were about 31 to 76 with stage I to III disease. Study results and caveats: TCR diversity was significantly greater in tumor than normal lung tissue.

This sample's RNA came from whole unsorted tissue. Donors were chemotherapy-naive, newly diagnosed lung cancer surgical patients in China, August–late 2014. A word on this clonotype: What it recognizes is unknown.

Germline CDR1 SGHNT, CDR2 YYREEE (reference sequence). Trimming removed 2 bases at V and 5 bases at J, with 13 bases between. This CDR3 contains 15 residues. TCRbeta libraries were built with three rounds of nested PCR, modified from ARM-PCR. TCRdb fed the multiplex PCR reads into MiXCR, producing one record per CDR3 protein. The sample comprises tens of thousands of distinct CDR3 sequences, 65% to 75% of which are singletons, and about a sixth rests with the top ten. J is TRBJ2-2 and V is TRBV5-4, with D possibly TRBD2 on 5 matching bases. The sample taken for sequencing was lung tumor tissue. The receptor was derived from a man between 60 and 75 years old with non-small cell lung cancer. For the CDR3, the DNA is TGTGCCAGCAGCTTTATCGGGGTAAATACCGGGGAGCTGTTTTTT. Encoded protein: CASSFIGVNTGELFF.